The 24 T cell receptor beta chains presented below share a single source sample, sequenced in a study of spatial heterogeneity in lung cancer. Each CDR3 protein gets one entry after TCRdb re-called the 5' RACE reads with MiXCR. The table has fewer than 50,000 distinct CDR3 sequences, about 11% seen once. Time point reported: blood at routine non-recurrence follow-up after resection. The material was PBMCs, obtained at follow-up. The receptors shown here come from a female donor with early-stage non-small cell lung cancer.

This clonotype was observed many times. V and J are TRBV7-9 and TRBJ2-7; TRBD2 is a possible D gene (6 bases). The CDR3 runs to 11 residues. Germline V gene lookup returns CDR1 SEHNR and CDR2 FQNEAQ (reference sequence). V shed 5 bases and J shed 4 bases, with 6 bases lying between them. The CDR3, as DNA: TGTGCCAGCAGCCGGGAGTACGAGCAGTACTTC. It is translated as CASSREYEQYF. Full variable domain (rest looked up from reference TRBV7-9 and TRBJ2-7): DTGVSQNPRHKITKRGQNVTFRCDPISEHNRLYWYRQTLGQGPEFLTYFQNEAQLEKSRLLSDRFSAERPKGSFSTLEIQRTEQGDSAMYLCASSREYEQYFGPGTRLTVT.

This clonotype was counted at least ten times. This chain connects TRBV7-2 to TRBJ1-2; 7 nucleotides align to TRBD1. V was clipped by 5 bases and J by 6 bases; unmatched bases: 6. This CDR3 has 13 amino acids. Germline CDR1 is SGHTA and CDR2 is FQGNSA. CDR3 bases: TGTGCCAGCAGCCCCGGAGGGGGCGATGGCTACACCTTC. Translating it yields CASSPGGGDGYTF.

This clonotype was recorded many times. The V gene is TRBV2, the J gene TRBJ2-2, with no clear D. CDR3 length equals 12 residues. Germline values: CDR1 SNHLY, CDR2 FYNNEI. The V end lost 4 bases, the J end lost 3 bases, and 3 bases lay between the germline ends. The CDR3 coding sequence is TGTGCCAGCAGTGTTTACACCGGGGAGCTGTTTTTT. It yields the protein CASSVYTGELFF.

Here the CDR3 DNA reads TGTGCCAGCAGCGTAACGGGGATGAACACTGAAGCTTTCTTT. It is translated as CASSVTGMNTEAFF. J is TRBJ1-1 and V is TRBV9; D is unclear. Germline assignment: CDR1 SGDLS and CDR2 YYNGEE. V was trimmed by 1 base and J by 0 bases, leaving 7 bases between them. The CDR3 runs to 14 residues.

As regards this clonotype: A much larger clone lies a single base off, so this may be a read error. CDR3 sequence reads: CSVSGTAGNIIYF. In DNA, the CDR3 is TGCAGCGTGTCCGGGACAGCCGGAAACATCATATATTTT. This chain joins TRBV29-1 and TRBJ1-3; 7 bases align to TRBD1. The CDR3 spans 13 residues. Germline CDR1 SQVTM, CDR2 ANQGSEA.

There are a few counts of this clonotype. V and J are TRBV21-1 and TRBJ1-2. TRBV21-1 is noted as a pseudogene. The CDR3 contains 14 residues. The CDR3, as DNA: TGTGCCAGCAGCGGAGGAGGGAGTCACTATGGCTACACCTTC. Its translation is CASSGGGSHYGYTF.

By sample fraction, this clonotype is medium-sized. The chain joins TRBV28 to TRBJ2-3, with 10 nucleotides matching TRBD2. CDR1 and CDR2 from the germline V gene are MDHEN and SYDVKM. With 7 bases clipped from V and 0 bases from J, the junction kept 10 bases outside the gene matches. The CDR3 runs 17 residues. The CDR3 DNA reads as TGTGCCAGCACCTCTTCCGGACTAGCGGAAAGCACAGATACGCAGTATTTT. Its translation: CASTSSGLAESTDTQYF.

With regard to this clonotype: Possible read error: a much larger clone is one base away. V gene TRBV5-5 combines with J gene TRBJ2-1; 8 bases agree with TRBD2. The CDR3 has 16 residues. Per germline, CDR1 SGHKS and CDR2 YYEKEE (reference sequence). The DNA of the CDR3 is TGTGCCTGCAGCTCTTTAGCGGGGAGCTCCTACAATGAGCAGTTCTTC. Encoded protein: CACSSLAGSSYNEQFF.

In this sample, this clonotype turned up many times. Here the CDR3 reads CASSFGTGTDNYGYTF. The CDR3 DNA follows: TGTGCCAGCAGCTTCGGGACAGGGACCGACAACTATGGCTACACCTTC. The chain uses TRBV5-6 and TRBJ1-2; 9 nucleotides agree with TRBD1. Unmatched junction bases numbered 7, after V lost 2 bases and J lost 2 bases. Germline values: CDR1 SGHDT, CDR2 YYEEEE. The CDR3 spans 16 residues.

This clonotype has at least ten counts. The chain is built from TRBV29-1 and TRBJ2-7; no reliable D call. V lost 0 bases to trimming and J lost 0 bases, with 6 bases between them. This CDR3 has 13 residues. Germline CDR1 reads SQVTM; CDR2 reads ANQGSEA. The CDR3 sequence is CSVEEGPSYEQYF. The CDR3, as DNA: TGCAGCGTTGAAGAAGGACCCTCCTACGAGCAGTACTTC.

This clonotype was recorded many times. The rearrangement joins TRBV7-2 to TRBJ2-5; possible D gene TRBD1, 6 bases. The CDR3 totals 15 residues. From germline, CDR1 is SGHTA and CDR2 FQGNSA. V was clipped by 4 bases and J by 5 bases, with 17 bases between them. The CDR3 DNA follows: TGTGCCAGCAGCTCCCAAGGGGGACCAGAGGAGACCCAGTACTTC. Translated, it gives CASSSQGGPEETQYF.

As to this clonotype: A clone one base away is much larger, so this may be a read error. V and J are TRBV29-1 and TRBJ1-4, with 8 nucleotides matching TRBD1. The CDR3 is 12 amino acids. The J segment lost 7 bases and the V segment lost 4 bases, leaving 2 bases of the junction unmatched. Per the germline V gene, CDR1 is SQVTM and CDR2 is ANQGSEA. CDR3 coding DNA: TGCAGCGTTGGGACAGGGAGTGAAAAACTGTTTTTT. It encodes CSVGTGSEKLFF.

This clonotype has only a few counts. The chain uses TRBV30 and TRBJ1-4, with no clear D. The V end was cut by 1 base, the J end by 4 bases, with 16 bases between. From germline, CDR1 is GTSNPN and CDR2 SVGIG (reference sequence). The CDR3 runs 16 residues. The CDR3 spells CAWSGWTTGDNEKLFF. CDR3 sequence (DNA): TGTGCCTGGAGTGGCTGGACCACGGGAGATAATGAAAAACTGTTTTTT.

This clonotype was counted many times. The chain recombines TRBV5-1 with TRBJ1-6; D unclear. V lost 0 bases and J 10 bases, leaving 8 bases between the germline ends. CDR3 length: 13 amino acids. Germline V gene sequence: CDR1 SGHRS, CDR2 YFSETQ. The DNA for the CDR3 is TGCGCCAGCAGCTTGGCGGGGAGGTCACCCCTCCACTTT. This encodes CASSLAGRSPLHF.

This clonotype was detected many times. The chain employs TRBV6-2 or TRBV6-3 and TRBJ1-4, with 10 bases that match TRBD1. The CDR3 has 17 residues. With V trimmed by 2 bases and J by 2 bases, 5 bases remained unmatched. The germline V gene has CDR1 MNHEY and CDR2 SVGEGT. The CDR3 DNA sequence: TGTGCCAGCAGTTACCGGCGACAGGGGGCGACTAATGAAAAACTGTTTTTT. It encodes CASSYRRQGATNEKLFF.

With regard to this clonotype: Being one base from a much bigger clone, this may be a read error. V and J are TRBV4-3 and TRBJ2-2; a weak D match, TRBD1 (6 bases). The CDR3 has 12 amino acids. Germline assignment: CDR1 LGHNA and CDR2 YSLEER. CDR3 region: CASSQEKGVLFF. CDR3 DNA sequence: TGCGCCAGCAGCCAAGAAAAGGGGGTGCTGTTTTTT.

A few counts support this clonotype. The chain joins TRBV2 to TRBJ2-3; 10 bases line up with TRBD2. Germline V gene sequence: CDR1 SNHLY, CDR2 FYNNEI. After removal of 4 bases from V and 4 bases from J, the junction contained 5 bases not matched to a gene. This CDR3 comprises 15 residues. CDR3 region: CASSGERGGADTQYF. The CDR3 region has the DNA TGTGCCAGCAGTGGAGAGCGGGGGGGCGCAGATACGCAGTATTTT.

Ten or more counts support this clonotype. CDR3 nucleotides: TGTGCCAGCAGCCAAGAAGTCGGACTAGGGGGCACAGATACGCAGTATTTT. Protein product: CASSQEVGLGGTDTQYF. This sequence joins TRBV14 and TRBJ2-3, with TRBD2 identical over 7 bases. Trimming took 0 bases from V and 1 from J; bases not matched to a gene: 7. Germline CDR1 is SGHDN and CDR2 is FVKESK. The CDR3 is 17 residues long.

The chain combines TRBV7-9 with TRBJ2-1; possibly TRBD1 or TRBD2 for D (6 bases each). The CDR3 spans 13 residues. The germline V gene encodes CDR1 SEHNR and CDR2 FQNEAQ (reference sequence). V shed 5 bases and J shed 9 bases, with 14 bases lying between them. The CDR3 region has the DNA TGTGCCAGCAGCCAAGGGGGGCCCGGTGAGCAGTTCTTC. Protein sequence: CASSQGGPGEQFF.

CDR3 amino acids: CASSEGLAVETQYF. CDR3 sequence (DNA): TGTGCCAGCAGCGAGGGACTAGCGGTAGAGACCCAGTACTTC. V and J are TRBV7-9 and TRBJ2-5; 11 positions match TRBD2. V lost 5 bases, J lost 4 bases, and 3 bases stayed unmatched. Germline V CDR1 and CDR2: SEHNR, FQNEAQ (reference sequence). This CDR3 comprises 14 residues.

V and J are TRBV9 and TRBJ2-5, with D perhaps TRBD1 or TRBD2 (6 bases each). The CDR3 consists of 15 residues. Germline V lookup: CDR1 SGDLS, CDR2 YYNGEE. V dropped 4 bases and J dropped 5 bases, with 18 bases sitting between them. As DNA, the CDR3 is TGTGCCAGCAGCCCCGGAGGGGGAAGTGCGGAGACCCAGTACTTC. Translating it yields CASSPGGGSAETQYF.

This clonotype has a count of ten or more. The V call is TRBV5-5, the J call TRBJ2-2, with TRBD1 as a possible D gene (6 bases). CDR1 SGHKS and CDR2 YYEKEE come from the germline V gene (reference sequence). This CDR3 has 16 amino acids. V was clipped by 4 bases and J by 3 bases, with 16 bases between them. The CDR3 nucleotides are TGTGCCAGCAGCCCGTGGGGGCAACCTTACACCGGGGAGCTGTTTTTT. It specifies CASSPWGQPYTGELFF.

This clonotype was recorded at least ten times. The genes are TRBV7-8 and TRBJ2-3; no reliable D call. V was trimmed by 7 bases and J by 4 bases, leaving 12 bases between them. CDR1 and CDR2 from the germline V gene are SGHVS and FQNEAQ. The CDR3 extends over 13 amino acids. The CDR3 sequence is CASTLGYSDTQYF. The CDR3 DNA sequence: TGTGCCAGCACATTAGGGTACTCAGATACGCAGTATTTT.

This clonotype was picked up many times. V is TRBV6-5 and J is TRBJ1-5, with D perhaps matching TRBD1 (5 bases). The V gene's germline CDR1 is MNHEY and CDR2 SVGAGI. There are 15 residues in the CDR3. V lost 6 bases and J lost 3, with 15 bases in between. CDR3 protein: CASSLTPDTNQPQHF. CDR3 nucleotide sequence: TGTGCCAGCAGCCTTACTCCGGACACCAATCAGCCCCAGCATTTT.